These 23 T cell receptor beta chains originate from one sample sequenced in a study of blood T cell repertoires in COVID-19. Clones were read by immunoSEQ multiplex PCR, and TCRdb kept only the in-frame ones, dropping some. The sample includes a few hundred thousand clones, approximately 90% seen only once; the top ten take around 4%. Sequencing was done on a sample of PBMCs or T cells enriched from blood (not recorded which). These receptors were collected from a woman aged 25 to 39 who had recovered from COVID-19.

This clone came up many times. The chain has TRBV18 and TRBJ1-1; TRBD1 aligns across 7 bases. V dropped 1 base and J dropped 3; count of bases not matched to a gene: 8. This CDR3 spans 16 amino acids. Germline V gene lookup returns CDR1 KGHSH and CDR2 LQKENI. CDR3 sequence reads: CASSPLATGTDTEAFF. The CDR3 DNA follows: TGTGCCAGCTCACCACTCGCGACAGGGACGGACACTGAAGCTTTCTTT.

This clone was recorded a few times. The chain couples TRBV11-1 to TRBJ1-6, with D possibly TRBD1 on 6 matching bases. CDR1 and CDR2 (germline): SGHAT, FQDESV (reference sequence). V lost 5 bases to trimming and J lost 7 bases, with 15 bases between them. The CDR3 is made up of 15 amino acids. CDR3 protein: CASSLYRVRNSPLHF. CDR3 DNA sequence: TGTGCCAGCAGCCTCTACAGGGTCCGGAATTCACCCCTCCACTTT.

The chain is built from TRBV12-3 or TRBV12-4 and TRBJ1-3, with D possibly matching TRBD1 (6 bases). The CDR3 totals 13 residues. Trimming removed 4 bases from V and 4 bases from J, with 8 bases in between. CDR3 in DNA: TGTGCCAGCAGTTCGGGACAAGGAAACACCATATATTTT. Protein: CASSSGQGNTIYF.

The V and J genes are TRBV29-1 and TRBJ1-1; TRBD1 agrees at 10 bases. The CDR3 covers 14 residues. Germline V gene data show CDR1 as SQVTM and CDR2 as ANQGSEA. With V trimmed by 1 base and J by 10 bases, 9 bases remained unmatched. The CDR3 DNA reads as TGCAGCGTTGAAGTTGGGACAGGGGCCATAGGAGCTTTCTTT. Amino acids: CSVEVGTGAIGAFF.

The chain couples TRBV6-5 to TRBJ2-7; TRBD1 agrees at 7 bases. The CDR3 is made up of 12 amino acids. The V gene's germline CDR1 is MNHEY and CDR2 SVGAGI. With V trimmed by 6 bases and J by 7 bases, 6 bases remained unmatched. The CDR3 sequence: CASRYRGTEQYF. For the CDR3, the DNA is TGTGCCAGCAGGTACAGGGGAACGGAGCAGTACTTC.

The chain's CDR3 is CASSPPGQGRTDTQYF. CDR3 bases: TGTGCCAGCTCACCCCCGGGACAGGGTCGTACAGATACGCAGTATTTT. V is TRBV18 and J is TRBJ2-3; 9 nucleotides line up with TRBD1. Germline V lookup: CDR1 KGHSH, CDR2 LQKENI. The CDR3 is 16 residues long. The V segment lost 3 bases and the J segment 3 bases; nucleotides outside the gene matches: 7.

The chain recombines TRBV6-2 or TRBV6-3 with TRBJ1-5; the match to TRBD1 covers 10 bases. CDR1 MNHEY and CDR2 SVGEGT come from the germline V gene. J gave up 9 bases and V 6 bases, and 11 bases lay outside the gene matches. The CDR3 is 15 residues long. CDR3: CASSPGTGEFRPQHF. The CDR3 DNA is TGTGCCAGCAGCCCCGGGACAGGGGAGTTCCGGCCCCAGCATTTT.

This chain joins TRBV14 and TRBJ2-1; 11 positions agree with TRBD2. Germline CDR1 is SGHDN and CDR2 is FVKESK. J lost 6 bases, V lost 4 bases, and 8 bases had no gene match. CDR3 length: 16 residues. The CDR3 spells CASSPLAGVYINEQFF. The DNA for the CDR3 is TGTGCCAGCAGCCCACTAGCGGGAGTCTATATCAATGAGCAGTTCTTC.

This chain connects TRBV6-9 to TRBJ1-5; 7 nucleotides line up with TRBD1. V trimming: 5 bases; J trimming: 1 base; junction bases outside the gene matches: 20. Germline CDR1 and CDR2: MNHGY and SVAAGI. The CDR3 runs to 20 residues. CDR3 region: CASSAYPGQCKSLSNQPQHF. CDR3 DNA: TGTGCCAGCAGTGCTTACCCGGGACAGTGCAAGTCCCTCAGCAATCAGCCCCAGCATTTT.

This chain joins TRBV6-2 or TRBV6-3 and TRBJ1-1, with TRBD1 matching 8 bases. Germline assignment: CDR1 MNHEY and CDR2 SVGEGT. V shed 5 bases, J shed 5 bases, and the junction held 10 bases outside the gene matches. The CDR3 spans 15 residues. CDR3 sequence reads: CASSTLRDRRTEAFF. The CDR3 DNA reads TGTGCCAGCAGTACCTTGAGGGACAGGAGGACTGAAGCTTTCTTT.

V is TRBV18 and J is TRBJ1-2; possibly TRBD1 for D (5 bases). Trimming removed 0 bases at V and 8 bases at J, with 10 bases between. The V gene's germline CDR1 is KGHSH and CDR2 LQKENI. This CDR3 has 13 amino acids. Here the CDR3 reads CASSPPGGGGYTF. DNA for the CDR3: TGTGCCAGCTCACCACCGGGGGGAGGCGGCTACACCTTC.

CDR3: CASSLIPPGLGNSPLHF. CDR3 coding DNA: TGTGCCAGCAGTTTGATCCCCCCGGGACTCGGAAATTCACCCCTCCACTTT. The V gene is TRBV28, the J gene TRBJ1-6; possible D gene TRBD1, 5 bases. Trimming cost V 3 bases and J 7 bases, with 19 bases left between them. Germline assignment: CDR1 MDHEN and CDR2 SYDVKM. The CDR3 length is 17 residues.

The chain carries TRBV11-2 and TRBJ1-3; a weak D match, TRBD1 (6 bases). From germline, CDR1 is SGHAT and CDR2 FQNNGV. This CDR3 contains 15 residues. The V and J ends lost 1 base and 0 bases respectively, with 7 bases between them. The DNA for the CDR3 is TGTGCCAGCAGCTTAGGCAGGGGCTCTGGAAACACCATATATTTT. It is translated as CASSLGRGSGNTIYF.

V usage is TRBV12-5 and J usage is TRBJ1-1, with D possibly being TRBD1 (6 bases). The V gene's germline CDR1 is LGHNT and CDR2 FRNRAP. Trimming pared 7 bases from V and 3 bases from J, leaving 12 bases between. This CDR3 spans 13 amino acids. Written as DNA, the CDR3 is TGTGCTAGTGTAGGGGGTGGGGACACTGAAGCTTTCTTT. Translation gives CASVGGGDTEAFF.

This clone was seen a single time. The CDR3 coding sequence is TGTGCCAGCAGGCCCAACTTTCGAGCTTTCTTT. It translates to CASRPNFRAFF. The chain carries TRBV7-9 and TRBJ1-1; no clear D. The CDR3 covers 11 residues. CDR1 SEHNR and CDR2 FQNEAQ come from the germline V gene (reference sequence). V lost 6 bases to trimming and J lost 10 bases, with 12 bases between them. Full variable domain (rest looked up from reference TRBV7-9 and TRBJ1-1): DTGVSQNPRHKITKRGQNVTFRCDPISEHNRLYWYRQTLGQGPEFLTYFQNEAQLEKSRLLSDRFSAERPKGSFSTLEIQRTEQGDSAMYLCASRPNFRAFFGQGTRLTVV.

The J gene is TRBJ2-3, the V gene TRBV6-5, with 7 bases that match TRBD1. The CDR3 loop spans 15 amino acids. Germline V lookup: CDR1 MNHEY, CDR2 SVGAGI. J was trimmed by 0 bases and V by 10 bases; bases with no gene match: 10. As DNA, the CDR3 is TGTGCCATATCAACAGGGGCTCAAAGCACAGATACGCAGTATTTT. Translating gives CAISTGAQSTDTQYF.

The chain combines TRBV10-3 with TRBJ2-1, with 10 nucleotides matching TRBD2. Germline CDR1 and CDR2: ENHRY and SYGVKD. This CDR3 is built from 14 residues. V dropped 1 base and J dropped 7; count of bases not matched to a gene: 1. The CDR3 DNA reads as TGTGCCATCAGTGAGTTTAGCGGGAGGAATGAGCAGTTCTTC. Its translation is CAISEFSGRNEQFF.

The CDR3 reads CASSVLADLSYEQYF. CDR3 DNA sequence: TGTGCCAGCAGCGTACTAGCGGATCTATCCTACGAGCAGTACTTC. The rearrangement uses TRBV4-2 and TRBJ2-7; 8 bases match TRBD2. This CDR3 has 15 amino acids. The germline V gene encodes CDR1 LGHNA and CDR2 YNFKEQ. V lost 5 bases to trimming and J lost 1 base; unmatched junction nucleotides: 7.

The V and J genes are TRBV5-4 and TRBJ1-1; D remains ambiguous. V lost 2 bases and J 0 bases, leaving 8 bases between the germline ends. Looked up from germline, CDR1 is SGHNT and CDR2 is YYREEE (reference sequence). This CDR3 comprises 14 residues. CDR3 DNA sequence: TGTGCCAGCAGCTTTTTCGGGGTGAACACTGAAGCTTTCTTT. Encoded protein: CASSFFGVNTEAFF.

The chain has TRBV9 and TRBJ2-7; tentative D call: TRBD2 (6 bases). Germline-derived CDR1 and CDR2 are SGDLS and YYNGEE. CDR3 length: 15 residues. Trimming shortened V by 0 bases and J by 2 bases, and 12 bases separated the two germline ends. CDR3 bases: TGTGCCAGCAGCGTAGGTCTGCGGGACGCCTACGAGCAGTACTTC. Amino acids: CASSVGLRDAYEQYF.

V gene TRBV28 combines with J gene TRBJ1-5; TRBD1 might be the D (5 bases). V lost 6 bases, J lost 4 bases, and 16 bases lay in between. The CDR3 contains 15 residues. Germline lookup yields CDR1 MDHEN and CDR2 SYDVKM. The CDR3 spells CASRMGGFGNQPQHF. The CDR3 region has the DNA TGTGCCAGCAGGATGGGGGGGTTTGGGAATCAGCCCCAGCATTTT.

A word on this clone: This specimen includes other DNA sequences encoding the same CDR3. The genes are TRBV28 and TRBJ1-2; tentative D call: TRBD1 (5 bases). CDR1 is MDHEN, CDR2 SYDVKM, per germline. The CDR3 covers 12 residues. The V and J ends lost 3 bases and 5 bases respectively, with 7 bases between them. The CDR3 loop is CASSLQGYGYTF. CDR3 in DNA: TGTGCCAGCAGTTTGCAGGGTTATGGCTACACCTTC.

The V and J genes are TRBV6-2 or TRBV6-3 and TRBJ1-2; D is undetermined. Trimming shortened V by 4 bases and J by 5 bases, and 8 bases separated the two germline ends. Germline V gives CDR1 MNHEY, CDR2 SVGEGT. This CDR3 contains 12 residues. The CDR3 region is CASSSTWYGYTF. CDR3 sequence (DNA): TGTGCCAGCAGTTCCACTTGGTATGGCTACACCTTC.